This T cell receptor (beta chain) was sequenced during a study of PD-1 blockade in classical Hodgkin lymphoma. Background on the study: Nivolumab was administered to patients intravenously at 3 mg/kg every 2 weeks. Study results and limitations: CD4+ TCR diversity, unlike CD8+, rose significantly by C4D1. Newly diagnosed and completely responding patients shared comparable baseline diversity.

As concerns this clone: Its antigen is unidentified.

No patient escaped relapse after autologous stem cell transplantation, and brentuximab vedotin exposure varied. V was pared by 6 bases and J by 4 bases, with 18 bases between. CDR1 SNHLY and CDR2 FYNNEI come from the germline V gene. This CDR3 is built from 16 residues. Sequenced by immunoSEQ multiplex PCR; TCRdb stores in-frame clones only, minus some. The sample lists 39,000 or so clones, roughly nine tenths occurring once. The sequence derives from a human donor with classical Hodgkin lymphoma. The specimen was peripheral blood mononuclear cells (PBMCs), collected before the second cycle of nivolumab. This chain joins TRBV2 and TRBJ2-2; D remains unclear. The CDR3 loop is CASRAFGVGFTGELFF. DNA for the CDR3: TGTGCCAGCAGAGCCTTTGGGGTGGGATTCACCGGGGAGCTGTTTTTT.